This entry features one TCR beta chain sequence. The record originates from a study of Ad26.COV2.S vaccination and SARS-CoV-2 variants. Treatment in this sample: some 20 received Ad26.COV2.S at low or high dose, single or two shots; about 5 received placebo; per-sample allocation not given. Day 63 after the first vaccine or placebo injection was the time point for sampling. TCRdb's table, derived via immunoSEQ multiplex PCR, lists solely in-frame clones and lacks some. This sample has 410,000 or so clones; around 92% occur once, and the top ten carry roughly 1.7%. This sequence was found in a person aged 18 to 59 who received the Ad26.COV2.S COVID-19 vaccine or a placebo. The source material was peripheral blood, sampled in a trial of Ad26.COV2.S vaccine versus placebo.

The CDR3 sequence: CASSLQTGPATNEKLFF. The CDR3 nucleotides are TGTGCCAGCAGCTTGCAGACAGGGCCTGCAACTAATGAAAAACTGTTTTTT. The chain has TRBV5-4 and TRBJ1-4; 7 bases are shared with TRBD1. The CDR3 extends over 17 amino acids. Germline V gene data show CDR1 as SGHNT and CDR2 as YYREEE (reference sequence). The trim removed 1 base at V and 0 bases at J, leaving 6 bases unmatched.